This T cell receptor beta chain was sequenced in a study of shared clonotypes between healthy human individuals. Per germline, CDR1 SGHNT and CDR2 YENEEA. V was clipped by 6 bases and J by 2 bases, with 10 bases between them. CDR3 length: 13 amino acids. Assay: immunoSEQ multiplex PCR; the TCRdb copy retains only in-frame clones and omits some. The sample has roughly 1,000,000 clones, approximately 80% seen once. Sequences were obtained from memory CD4+ T cells from PBMCs. Noted subset: CD45RA-negative fraction. This receptor was identified in a man younger than 30 in good health. Some clones in this sample may be carry-over from other donors' samples. The V call is TRBV11-3, the J call TRBJ2-5, with D possibly being TRBD1 (5 bases). The CDR3 region has the DNA TGTGCCAGCAGTCGGACAAATCAAGAGACCCAGTACTTC. This translates into CASSRTNQETQYF.